This TCR beta chain was recorded in a study of PD-1 blockade in mismatch repair-deficient tumors. Study as a whole: Enrolled about 2012-2016, patients had progressing, pretreated mismatch repair-deficient cancers of about a dozen types.

Study results and limitations: Tumor-resident clones, often absent from pretreatment blood, expanded after pembrolizumab and then contracted.

In the case of this clone: Its specificity is unknown.

Generated by immunoSEQ multiplex PCR, the TCRdb table keeps only in-frame clones and is missing some. This table holds roughly 130,000 clones, about 90% found once. Germline loops: CDR1 LNHDA, CDR2 SQIVND (reference sequence). The CDR3 contains 11 residues. Trimming left V 10 bases short and J 0 bases short, with 7 bases between. TCR sequencing covered a few patients who responded to pembrolizumab. The clonotype comes from an adult with mismatch repair-deficient cancer. The sample here was peripheral blood, taken almost 74 weeks after starting pembrolizumab. The chain combines TRBV19 with TRBJ2-7; D is ambiguous. The CDR3 DNA follows: TGTGCCACCGAGGACTCCTACGAGCAGTACTTC. Its protein product is CATEDSYEQYF.